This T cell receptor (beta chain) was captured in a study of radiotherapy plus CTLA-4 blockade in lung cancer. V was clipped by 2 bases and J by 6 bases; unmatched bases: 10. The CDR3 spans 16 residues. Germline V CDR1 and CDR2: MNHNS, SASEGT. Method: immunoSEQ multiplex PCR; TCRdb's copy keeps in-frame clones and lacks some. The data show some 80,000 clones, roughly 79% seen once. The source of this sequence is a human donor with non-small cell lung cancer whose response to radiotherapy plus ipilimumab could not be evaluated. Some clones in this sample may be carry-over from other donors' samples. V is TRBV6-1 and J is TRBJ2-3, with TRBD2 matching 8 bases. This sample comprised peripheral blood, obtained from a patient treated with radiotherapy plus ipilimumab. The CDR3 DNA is TGTGCCAGCAGTGAAACTAGTCGGGGGGGCCGGGATACGCAGTATTTT. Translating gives CASSETSRGGRDTQYF.